The T cell receptor beta chain described here comes from a study of cytomegalovirus exposure and HLA in healthy donors. Notes on the study in general: HLA-A and HLA-B allele assignments for most subjects were reportedly predicted accurately using TCR beta sequences.

Concerning this clone itself: The antigen is not known.

A multiplex PCR was run with 60 Vbeta primers and 13 Jbeta primers. Data came from immunoSEQ multiplex PCR; TCRdb stores just in-frame clones and leaves some out. There are 160,000 or so clones in the sample; over 65% occur only once, and approximately 3% lies in the top ten. Germline CDR1 SGHDN, CDR2 FVKESK. This CDR3 is 15 amino acids long. The ends lost 0 bases at V and 5 bases at J; junction bases unmatched: 6. This TCR was recovered from a woman aged 40-49 years in good health and CMV-seronegative. The J gene is TRBJ1-2, the V gene TRBV14, with 7 bases lining up with TRBD1. Sequencing was performed on PBMCs. CDR3 amino acids: CASSQEGGRGYGYTF. The CDR3 DNA reads as TGTGCCAGCAGCCAAGAAGGGGGCAGGGGATATGGCTACACCTTC.